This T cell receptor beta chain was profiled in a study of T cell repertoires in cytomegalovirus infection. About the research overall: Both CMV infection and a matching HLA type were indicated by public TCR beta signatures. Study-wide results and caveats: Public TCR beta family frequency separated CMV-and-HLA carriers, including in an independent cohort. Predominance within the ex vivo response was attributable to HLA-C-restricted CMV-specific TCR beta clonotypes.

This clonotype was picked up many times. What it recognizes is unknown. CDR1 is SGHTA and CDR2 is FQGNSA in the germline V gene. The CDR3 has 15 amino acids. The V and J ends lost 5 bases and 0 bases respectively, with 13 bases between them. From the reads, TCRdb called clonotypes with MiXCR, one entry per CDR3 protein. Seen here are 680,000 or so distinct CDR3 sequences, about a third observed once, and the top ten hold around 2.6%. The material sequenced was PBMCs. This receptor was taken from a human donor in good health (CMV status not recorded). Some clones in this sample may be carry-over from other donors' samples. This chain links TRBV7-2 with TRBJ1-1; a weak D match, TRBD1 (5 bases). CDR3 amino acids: CASSPLRGMNTEAFF. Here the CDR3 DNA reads TGTGCCAGCAGCCCCCTCCGGGGGATGAACACTGAAGCTTTCTTT.